Listed below are T cell receptor beta chains from one sample, sequenced in a study of T cell changes during pregnancy in multiple sclerosis. Here immunoSEQ multiplex PCR was the method, and the copy in TCRdb shows in-frame clones only, minus some. Of about 40,000 clones listed, more than 85% were seen once; the top ten hold roughly 13%. Sequenced material: CD8+ T cells from peripheral blood mononuclear cells, taken in the first trimester of pregnancy. Receptors were obtained from a female donor with multiple sclerosis, enrolled in a pregnancy study. Both conserved end residues are part of each CDR3.

v_call: TRBV5-4; cdr3_aa: CASSLEGAEGYNEQFF
v_call: TRBV7-9; cdr3_aa: CASSSKGVTGSCSGYTF
v_call: TRBV2; cdr3_aa: CATLTVGEEKLFF
v_call: TRBV6-1; cdr3_aa: CASTEGAGSYSPLHF
v_call: TRBV27; cdr3_aa: CASSSSYEQYF
v_call: TRBV2; cdr3_aa: CASSEAFLAGRNEQFF
v_call: TRBV6-1; cdr3_aa: CASSEAGTAYGYTF
v_call: TRBV5-6; cdr3_aa: CASSRDRVGPGNTIYF
v_call: TRBV7-9; cdr3_aa: CASSLQGAAGEQYF
v_call: TRBV5-4; cdr3_aa: CASIGGEETQYF
v_call: TRBV6-4; cdr3_aa: CASSDSDSSGANVLTF
v_call: TRBV9; cdr3_aa: CASSAGGAGYPEAFF
v_call: TRBV7-3; cdr3_aa: CASSLTGGVTDTQYF
v_call: TRBV19; cdr3_aa: CASSVEQGPLDHTEAFF
v_call: TRBV5-8; cdr3_aa: CASSLGQGEEDTQYF
v_call: TRBV27; cdr3_aa: CASSPRDRLNYGYTF
v_call: TRBV6-4; cdr3_aa: CASSDSVGATSNEQFF
v_call: TRBV30; cdr3_aa: CAWRWRDGYTF
v_call: TRBV6-5; cdr3_aa: CASTYGTGELFF
v_call: TRBV7-9; cdr3_aa: CASSLAWSEQETQYF
v_call: TRBV6-4; cdr3_aa: CASSEGAENTGELFF
v_call: TRBV9; cdr3_aa: CASSDERGNRDTQYF
v_call: TRBV13; cdr3_aa: CASSLLSSSTQYF